The next 9 T cell receptor beta chains were all read from a single sample in a study of blood T cell repertoires in COVID-19 (dated by TCRdb to about 2020). The receptor library was made with the immunoSEQ multiplex PCR assay. The table comes from immuneACCESS by way of TCRdb, which keeps in-frame sequences with V and J called. Part of the clones is missing from these tables; in studies checked, under half for an unresolved V gene and the rest for unknown reasons. Counted in this sample were some 49,000 clones; more than 75% of them appeared once. The ten largest make up 15% to 20% of the sample. The sample comprised peripheral blood. The origin of the receptors is a man aged 65 to 79 with active COVID-19.

The chain couples TRBV2 to TRBJ1-5; TRBD1 aligns across 7 bases. V trimming: 6 bases; J trimming: 0 bases; junction bases outside the gene matches: 11. This CDR3 has 17 amino acids. The germline V gene has CDR1 SNHLY and CDR2 FYNNEI. The CDR3 is CASSVLGTVYSNQPQHF. The CDR3 DNA follows: TGTGCCAGCAGCGTACTAGGGACAGTTTATAGCAATCAGCCCCAGCATTTT.

The V gene is TRBV7-8, the J gene TRBJ2-1; TRBD2 matches at 9 bases. CDR1 SGHVS and CDR2 FQNEAQ come from the germline V gene. The CDR3 extends over 15 amino acids. The J segment lost 6 bases and the V segment lost 1 base, leaving 4 bases of the junction unmatched. Written as DNA, the CDR3 is TGTGCCAGCAGCTTAGATTTAGCGGGGGTCAATGAGCAGTTCTTC. It specifies CASSLDLAGVNEQFF.

The chain employs TRBV7-2 and TRBJ2-7; TRBD2 aligns across 13 bases. The V gene's germline CDR1 is SGHTA and CDR2 FQGNSA. There are 14 residues in the CDR3. V lost 5 bases to trimming and J lost 5 bases; unmatched junction nucleotides: 3. In DNA form, the CDR3 reads TGTGCCAGCAGCGGGACTAGCGGGATCGACGAGCAGTACTTC. Amino acid sequence: CASSGTSGIDEQYF.

This clone was recorded once. The chain combines TRBV24-1 with TRBJ1-1; D unclear. V lost 4 bases to trimming and J lost 6 bases, with 11 bases between them. Germline V CDR1 and CDR2: KGHDR, SFDVKD. The CDR3 sequence is 13 residues long. In DNA form, the CDR3 reads TGTGCCACCAGTGACCGTGTGTCAGCTGAAGCTTTCTTT. Translating gives CATSDRVSAEAFF.

V usage is TRBV19 and J usage is TRBJ1-1; weak D call: TRBD1 (5 bases). The V end lost 5 bases, the J end lost 3 bases, and 13 bases lay between the germline ends. Germline V gives CDR1 LNHDA, CDR2 SQIVND (reference sequence). The CDR3 loop spans 14 amino acids. CDR3 coding DNA: TGTGCCAGTAGTTTTCAGGGCCTGCACACTGAAGCTTTCTTT. As protein: CASSFQGLHTEAFF.

The rearrangement uses TRBV18 and TRBJ1-6; possibly TRBD1 for D (6 bases). From germline, CDR1 is KGHSH and CDR2 LQKENI. The length of the CDR3 is 14 residues. V lost 2 bases and J lost 6, with 8 bases in between. DNA of the CDR3: TGTGCCAGCTCACCAGACAGGTCTAATTCACCCCTCCACTTT. Translation: CASSPDRSNSPLHF.

Notes on this clone: Its ends do not fully match the called genes, so a read error is possible. V gene TRBV6-6 combines with J gene TRBJ2-4; 13 bases agree with TRBD2. Germline V gene data show CDR1 as MNHNY and CDR2 as SVGAGI (reference sequence). The CDR3 is 13 amino acids. Written as DNA, the CDR3 is TGTGCCAGCAGTTACGATCGGACTAGCGGGAGTACCTTC. Translating gives CASSYDRTSGSTF.

The chain couples TRBV5-8 to TRBJ2-1; a weak D match, TRBD2 (6 bases). Germline-derived CDR1 and CDR2 are SGHTS and YDEGEE. This CDR3 region has 15 residues. Trimming removed 4 bases at V and 0 bases at J, with 11 bases between. DNA for the CDR3: TGTGCCAGCAGCGCGGGACTTTCCTCCTACAATGAGCAGTTCTTC. This codes for CASSAGLSSYNEQFF.

V is TRBV15 and J is TRBJ2-7; possible D gene TRBD2, 6 bases. Trimming took 0 bases from V and 5 from J, leaving 20 bases between them. CDR1 and CDR2 from the germline V gene are LNHNV and YYDKDF (reference sequence). CDR3 length: 17 amino acids. Written as DNA, the CDR3 is TGTGCCACCAGCAGAGATGGGAGCGGGCGCCCTTCAGACGAGCAGTACTTC. This gives the protein CATSRDGSGRPSDEQYF. The entire variable domain, with the rest obtained from reference TRBV15 and TRBJ2-7, is as follows: DAMVIQNPRYQVTQFGKPVTLSCSQTLNHNVMYWYQQKSSQAPKLLFHYYDKDFNNEADTPDNFQSRRPNTSFCFLDIRSPGLGDTAMYLCATSRDGSGRPSDEQYFGPGTRLTVT.